This T cell receptor (beta chain) is drawn from a study of brain metastases from non-small cell lung cancer. Produced via immunoSEQ multiplex PCR; TCRdb's table is partial and in-frame only. The sample has some 2,000 clones, just under 85% seen once. The CDR3 totals 12 residues. The trim removed 6 bases at V and 11 bases at J, leaving 10 bases unmatched. Germline V CDR1 and CDR2: SQVTM, ANQGSEA. The V gene is TRBV29-1, the J gene TRBJ1-1; 9 bases align to TRBD1. The sample taken for sequencing was primary lung tumor tissue. The sequence was collected from a donor aged 40 or over with non-small cell lung cancer. This CDR3 reads CSVTGGNFGAFF. For the CDR3, the DNA is TGCAGCGTGACAGGGGGAAACTTCGGGGCTTTCTTT.